The 12 T cell receptor beta chains below all came from one sample that was sequenced in a study of beta chain features in type 1 diabetes listed by TCRdb under 2018. The protocol used for the library was the immunoSEQ multiplex PCR assay. The entire amount of isolated RNA was reverse transcribed using the High Capacity cDNA Reverse Transcription Kit, so the sequenced TCRB transcripts were expressed ones. Entries here come from immuneACCESS through TCRdb and include only in-frame sequences with V and J called. Some clones fail to appear in such tables; in the studies checked, an unresolved V gene covers under half of the shortfall, and the cause of the remainder is unknown. The sample includes a few hundred thousand clones, with over 10% observed a single time. Clones ranked in the top ten supply 0.017% of the sample. Sequencing was done on a sample of naive CD4+ T cells from blood. The cell subset or site label here, explained by the study, means: true naive CD4+ T cells. The source is a young man in good health.

The rearrangement uses TRBV30 and TRBJ1-1, with D possibly TRBD1 on 6 matching bases. Germline V gene data show CDR1 as GTSNPN and CDR2 as SVGIG (reference sequence). The CDR3 runs 11 residues. Trimming took off 4 bases at V and 11 bases at J, with 14 bases between the two ends. The CDR3 loop is CAWNGGRGAFF. The DNA of the CDR3 is TGTGCCTGGAATGGGGGGAGGGGGGCTTTCTTT.

This clone was counted a few times. This chain uses TRBV7-9 with TRBJ2-7; D perhaps matches TRBD1 (7 bases). V was cut by 5 bases and J by 2 bases, with 16 bases left in between. Germline CDR1 and CDR2: SEHNR and FQNEAQ (reference sequence). The CDR3 consists of 15 residues. The CDR3 DNA follows: TGTGCCAGCAGCCCCGGACAGGCGGGGACCTACGAGCAGTACTTC. Translated, it gives CASSPGQAGTYEQYF.

This clone was found a few times. This chain links TRBV7-2 with TRBJ2-3, with TRBD2 identical over 9 bases. The germline V gene has CDR1 SGHTA and CDR2 FQGNSA. V dropped 1 base and J dropped 1; count of bases not matched to a gene: 3. The CDR3 covers 16 residues. DNA of the CDR3: TGTGCCAGCAGCTTAGGGGCTAGCGGGGGCACAGATACGCAGTATTTT. It yields the protein CASSLGASGGTDTQYF.

The chain has TRBV14 and TRBJ1-2, with 9 bases lining up with TRBD1. The CDR3 is 16 amino acids. CDR1 is SGHDN and CDR2 is FVKESK in the germline V gene. V shed 0 bases and J 4 bases; nucleotides not matched to a gene: 6. The CDR3 DNA reads as TGTGCCAGCAGCCAAGATCTGGACAGGGGTATCTATGGCTACACCTTC. The encoded protein is CASSQDLDRGIYGYTF.

V gene TRBV10-3 combines with J gene TRBJ2-5; 7 bases map to TRBD2. The CDR3 spans 16 residues. Germline assignment: CDR1 ENHRY and CDR2 SYGVKD. The V segment lost 2 bases and the J segment 2 bases; nucleotides outside the gene matches: 8. The CDR3 nucleotides are TGTGCCATCAGTGAGATAAGCGGGGAGATGCAAGAGACCCAGTACTTC. As protein: CAISEISGEMQETQYF.

This clone showed up just a few times. This chain joins TRBV30 and TRBJ2-3, with 7 bases identical to TRBD2. Germline V gives CDR1 GTSNPN, CDR2 SVGIG (reference sequence). The CDR3 consists of 15 residues. The trim removed 4 bases at V and 3 bases at J, leaving 10 bases unmatched. The CDR3 region has the DNA TGTGCCTGGATACGGGCGGGAGCCGTAACAGATACGCAGTATTTT. This sequence encodes CAWIRAGAVTDTQYF.

There are a few counts of this clone. This CDR3 is CASSVKAKWGDTEAFF. DNA of the CDR3: TGTGCCAGCAGCGTAAAGGCGAAGTGGGGGGACACTGAAGCTTTCTTT. This chain uses TRBV9 with TRBJ1-1; tentative D call: TRBD1 (5 bases). Trimming left V 1 base short and J 3 bases short, with 16 bases between. This CDR3 has 16 residues. Germline lookup yields CDR1 SGDLS and CDR2 YYNGEE.

The gene calls are TRBV2 and TRBJ2-1; D is uncertain. The ends were cut back, 7 bases at V and 5 bases at J, with 9 bases in the middle. This CDR3 has 12 amino acids. Germline V gives CDR1 SNHLY, CDR2 FYNNEI. The CDR3: CASKRSHNEQFF. The CDR3 coding sequence is TGTGCCAGCAAGCGCAGCCACAATGAGCAGTTCTTC. Based on the CDR3 plus reference TRBV2 and TRBJ2-1, the full variable domain is EPEVTQTPSHQVTQMGQEVILRCVPISNHLYFYWYRQILGQKVEFLVSFYNNEISEKSEIFDDQFSVERPDGSNFTLKIRSTKLEDSAMYFCASKRSHNEQFFGPGTRLTVL.

V is TRBV6-6 and J is TRBJ2-7, with a tentative D call TRBD2 (5 bases). Between the trimmed V and J ends, which lost 6 bases and 3 bases, there was a span of 18 bases. Germline loops: CDR1 MNHNY, CDR2 SVGAGI (reference sequence). The CDR3 is 15 residues long. The CDR3 DNA reads as TGTGCCAGCAGACCGGACTCCGAGGTGCGCTACGAGCAGTACTTC. This translates into CASRPDSEVRYEQYF.

The rearrangement joins TRBV29-1 to TRBJ2-1; the match to TRBD1 covers 10 bases. The CDR3 has 13 amino acids. CDR1 is SQVTM, CDR2 ANQGSEA, per germline. Trimming cost V 4 bases and J 6 bases; bases outside gene matches: 3. CDR3 protein: CSVAGTGANEQFF. The CDR3 DNA sequence: TGCAGCGTTGCCGGGACAGGGGCCAATGAGCAGTTCTTC.

This clone came up a few times. This same CDR3 is encoded by further DNA sequences in the sample. V usage is TRBV29-1 and J usage is TRBJ1-5; D possibly corresponds to TRBD1 (5 bases). The germline CDR1 and CDR2 sequences are SQVTM and ANQGSEA. The V end was cut by 6 bases, the J end by 0 bases, with 6 bases between. CDR3 size: 12 residues. CDR3 nucleotides: TGCAGCGTCAGGGATAGCAATCAGCCCCAGCATTTT. It yields the protein CSVRDSNQPQHF.

The V and J genes are TRBV4-3 and TRBJ2-1, with D tentatively TRBD2 (5 bases). CDR3 size: 16 residues. The germline V gene encodes CDR1 LGHNA and CDR2 YSLEER. V lost 0 bases and J lost 4, with 13 bases in between. The CDR3, as DNA: TGCGCCAGCAGCCAAGAACGGGGATACCAGTACAATGAGCAGTTCTTC. This sequence encodes CASSQERGYQYNEQFF.